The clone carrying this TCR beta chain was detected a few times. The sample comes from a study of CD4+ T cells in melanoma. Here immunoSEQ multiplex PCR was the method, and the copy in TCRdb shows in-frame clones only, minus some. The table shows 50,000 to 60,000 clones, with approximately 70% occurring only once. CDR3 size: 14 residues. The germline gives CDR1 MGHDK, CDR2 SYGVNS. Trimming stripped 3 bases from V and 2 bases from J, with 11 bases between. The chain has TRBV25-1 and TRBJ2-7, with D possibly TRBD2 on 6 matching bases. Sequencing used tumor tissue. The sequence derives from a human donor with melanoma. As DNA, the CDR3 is TGTGCCAGCAGTGATGGGGGGTGGACCTACGAGCAGTACTTC. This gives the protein CASSDGGWTYEQYF.